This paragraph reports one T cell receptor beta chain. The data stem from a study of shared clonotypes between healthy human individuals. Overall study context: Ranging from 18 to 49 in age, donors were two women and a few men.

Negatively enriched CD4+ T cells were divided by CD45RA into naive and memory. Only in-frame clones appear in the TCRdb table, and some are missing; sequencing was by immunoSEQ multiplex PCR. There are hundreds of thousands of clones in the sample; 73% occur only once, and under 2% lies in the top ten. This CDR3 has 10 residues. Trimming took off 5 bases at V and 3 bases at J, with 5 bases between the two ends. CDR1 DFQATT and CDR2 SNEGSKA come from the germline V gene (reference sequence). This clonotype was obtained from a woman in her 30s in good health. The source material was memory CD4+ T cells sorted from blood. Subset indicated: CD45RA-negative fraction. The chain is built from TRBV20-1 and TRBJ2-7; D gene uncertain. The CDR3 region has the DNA TGCAGTGCTCTAAACTACGAGCAGTACTTC. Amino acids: CSALNYEQYF.